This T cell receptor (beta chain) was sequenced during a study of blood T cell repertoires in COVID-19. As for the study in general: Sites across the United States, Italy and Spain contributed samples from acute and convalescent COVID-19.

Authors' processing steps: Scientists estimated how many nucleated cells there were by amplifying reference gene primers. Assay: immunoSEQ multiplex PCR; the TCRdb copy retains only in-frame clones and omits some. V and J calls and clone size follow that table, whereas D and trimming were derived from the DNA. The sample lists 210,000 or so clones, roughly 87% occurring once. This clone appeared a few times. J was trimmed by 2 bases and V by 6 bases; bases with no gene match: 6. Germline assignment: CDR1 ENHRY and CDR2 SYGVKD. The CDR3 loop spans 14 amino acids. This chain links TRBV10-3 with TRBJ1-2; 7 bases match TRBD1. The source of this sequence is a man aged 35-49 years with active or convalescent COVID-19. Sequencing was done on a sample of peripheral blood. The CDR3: CAISATGINYGYTF. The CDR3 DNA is TGTGCCATCAGCGCGACAGGGATAAACTATGGCTACACCTTC.